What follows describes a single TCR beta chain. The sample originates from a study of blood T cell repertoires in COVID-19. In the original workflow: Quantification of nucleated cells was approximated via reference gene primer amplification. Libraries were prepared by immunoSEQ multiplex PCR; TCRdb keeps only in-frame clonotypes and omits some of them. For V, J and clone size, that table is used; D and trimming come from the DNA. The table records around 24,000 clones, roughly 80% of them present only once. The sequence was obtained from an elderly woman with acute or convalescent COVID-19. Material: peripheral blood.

CDR3 sequence: CASKGVSEAFF. In DNA, the CDR3 is TGTGCCAGCAAAGGGGTGAGTGAAGCTTTCTTT. The V call is TRBV27, the J call TRBJ1-1; a possible D gene is TRBD1 (5 bases). Germline CDR1 and CDR2: MNHEY and SMNVEV (reference sequence). The CDR3 totals 11 residues. The ends were cut back, 7 bases at V and 7 bases at J, with 10 bases in the middle.